This TCR beta chain was sequenced for a study of cytotoxic CD8 clonotypes in ibrutinib-treated CLL. V lost 2 bases and J lost 4, with 15 bases in between. Germline V gene sequence: CDR1 MGHRA, CDR2 YSYEKL. The CDR3 spans 16 residues. The protocol was immunoSEQ multiplex PCR, while the TCRdb copy is restricted to in-frame clones and leaves out a portion. This table has approximately 74,000 clones, 65% to 85% appearing once. The V call is TRBV4-1, the J call TRBJ1-5; tentatively, D is TRBD1 (5 bases). The specimen comprised PBMCs, sampled at disease progression, from a patient treated with ibrutinib. The TCR originated in a human donor with chronic lymphocytic leukemia. CDR3 in DNA: TGCGCCAGCAGCCAATCCACATGGGGGGAAAATCAGCCCCAGCATTTT. Protein: CASSQSTWGENQPQHF.